The source of this TCR beta chain is a study of cytomegalovirus exposure and HLA in healthy donors. Background on the study: Across 300 to 400 genotyped donors, roughly 80% landed in the Caucasian-associated ancestry cluster. General study points: Researchers catalogued around 150 TCR beta chains as cytomegalovirus-associated.

V dropped 5 bases and J dropped 1 base, with 15 bases sitting between them. The CDR3 is made up of 16 amino acids. The V gene's germline CDR1 is KGHSH and CDR2 LQKENI. Primers for the PCR totalled 60 Vbeta and 13 Jbeta. Assay: immunoSEQ multiplex PCR; the TCRdb copy retains only in-frame clones and omits some. The sample lists about 180,000 clones; around 79% were seen once. A remark on this clone: Antigen specificity is unknown.

The sequenced sample consisted of PBMCs. The clonotype comes from a woman between 45 and 60 years old in good health and CMV-seronegative. The V and J genes are TRBV18 and TRBJ2-4; the D gene is possibly TRBD1 (5 bases). The CDR3 sequence: CASSSSAGKAKNIQYF. CDR3 sequence (DNA): TGTGCCAGCTCAAGCTCGGCAGGGAAGGCCAAAAACATTCAGTACTTC.